This TCR beta chain originates from a study of cytomegalovirus exposure and HLA in healthy donors. 13 Jbeta primers and 60 Vbeta primers were used for the PCR. The data were produced by immunoSEQ multiplex PCR, yet TCRdb's version contains in-frame clones alone and is incomplete. This sample has over 150,000 clones, with about 75% found just once. There are 12 residues in the CDR3. CDR1 and CDR2 (germline): SQVTM, ANQGSEA. The V gene lost 3 bases and the J gene lost 6 bases, with 12 bases spanning the gap. V and J are TRBV29-1 and TRBJ2-7; no clear D. This sequence was found in a man between 18 and 29 years old in good health and CMV-seronegative. Input material: PBMCs. The CDR3 protein is CSVEWQAGEQYF. Written as DNA, the CDR3 is TGCAGCGTTGAGTGGCAGGCAGGCGAGCAGTACTTC.